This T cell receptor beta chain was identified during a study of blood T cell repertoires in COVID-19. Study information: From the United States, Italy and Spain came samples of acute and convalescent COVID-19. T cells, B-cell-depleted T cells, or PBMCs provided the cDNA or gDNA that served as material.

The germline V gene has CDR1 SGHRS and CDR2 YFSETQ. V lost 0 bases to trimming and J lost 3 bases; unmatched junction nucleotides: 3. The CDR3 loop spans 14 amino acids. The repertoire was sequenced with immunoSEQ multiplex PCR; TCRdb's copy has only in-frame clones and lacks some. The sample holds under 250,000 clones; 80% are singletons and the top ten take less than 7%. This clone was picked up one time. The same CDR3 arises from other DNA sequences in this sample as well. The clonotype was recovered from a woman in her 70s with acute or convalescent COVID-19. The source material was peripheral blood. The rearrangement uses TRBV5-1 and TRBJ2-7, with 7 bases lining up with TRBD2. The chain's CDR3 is CASSLGLAVYEQYF. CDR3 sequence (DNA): TGCGCCAGCAGCTTGGGGCTAGCGGTCTACGAGCAGTACTTC.